These 22 T cell receptor beta chains came from one sample sequenced in a study of shared clonotypes between healthy human individuals. TCRdb's table, derived via immunoSEQ multiplex PCR, lists solely in-frame clones and lacks some. This table holds about 2 million clones, 95% found once. Sequencing was carried out using naive CD4+ T cells sorted from blood. This sample's subset: CD45RA+ positively selected. These receptors were collected from a man younger than 30 in good health.

The chain combines TRBV25-1 with TRBJ1-2; D gene ambiguous. Between the trimmed V and J ends, which lost 4 bases and 6 bases, there was a span of 6 bases. Germline CDR1 and CDR2: MGHDK and SYGVNS. This CDR3 is 11 amino acids long. The CDR3 sequence: CASSAKNGYTF. The CDR3 DNA reads as TGTGCCAGCAGTGCCAAGAATGGCTACACCTTC.

The rearrangement joins TRBV4-3 to TRBJ1-3; no reliable D call. The germline gives CDR1 LGHNA, CDR2 YSLEER. The CDR3 runs to 16 residues. V lost 0 bases and J 0 bases, leaving 9 bases between the germline ends. The CDR3 bases are TGCGCCAGCAGCCAAGATTGGGGAACCTCTGGAAACACCATATATTTT. Amino acid sequence: CASSQDWGTSGNTIYF.

The gene calls are TRBV5-1 and TRBJ2-7, with D uncertain. The ends were cut back, 0 bases at V and 5 bases at J, with 12 bases in the middle. Germline loops: CDR1 SGHRS, CDR2 YFSETQ. CDR3 length equals 14 residues. CDR3: CASSLGTAPNEQYF. In nucleotides, the CDR3 is TGCGCCAGCAGCTTGGGCACAGCTCCTAACGAGCAGTACTTC.

CDR3 sequence (DNA): TGTGCCAGCAGTTACTCAGCACAAGCATACGAGCAGTACTTC. Amino acids: CASSYSAQAYEQYF. The chain carries TRBV6-5 and TRBJ2-7; D is uncertain. CDR3 size: 14 residues. Germline CDR1 is MNHEY and CDR2 is SVGAGI. Trimming took off 0 bases at V and 4 bases at J, with 10 bases between the two ends.

This chain links TRBV7-2 with TRBJ2-7; D is undetermined. V was pared by 3 bases and J by 6 bases, with 15 bases between. The CDR3 loop spans 14 amino acids. Germline V CDR1 and CDR2: SGHTA, FQGNSA. The CDR3 loop is CASSFGQSAPEQYF. The CDR3 DNA reads as TGTGCCAGCAGCTTCGGCCAATCCGCCCCCGAGCAGTACTTC. Filled out from reference TRBV7-2 and TRBJ2-7, the complete variable domain reads GAGVSQSPSNKVTEKGKDVELRCDPISGHTALYWYRQSLGQGLEFLIYFQGNSAPDKSGLPSDRFSAERTGGSVSTLTIQRTQQEDSAVYLCASSFGQSAPEQYFGPGTRLTVT.

The rearrangement joins TRBV2 to TRBJ2-1, with TRBD2 identical over 11 bases. CDR3 length: 15 amino acids. The V gene end was trimmed by 5 bases and the J gene end by 10 bases; junction bases not matched to a gene: 10. Germline V gene lookup returns CDR1 SNHLY and CDR2 FYNNEI. CDR3 nucleotide sequence: TGTGCCAGCAGTTCGACCGGGACTAGCGGTGGCGAGCAGTTCTTC. It yields the protein CASSSTGTSGGEQFF.

The chain joins TRBV29-1 to TRBJ2-5, with 8 positions matching TRBD1. Trimming removed 6 bases from V and 4 bases from J; junction bases left unmatched: 7. CDR3 length: 13 amino acids. Germline-derived CDR1 and CDR2 are SQVTM and ANQGSEA. Here the CDR3 DNA reads TGCAGCGTGCAGGGGGCGTCCGGAGAGACCCAGTACTTC. This encodes CSVQGASGETQYF.

On this clone itself: Other DNA variants within this sample encode the same CDR3. V and J are TRBV6-5 and TRBJ2-5; D ambiguous. Trimming cost V 4 bases and J 4 bases, with 13 bases left between them. The CDR3 has 14 amino acids. Germline-derived CDR1 and CDR2 are MNHEY and SVGAGI. The CDR3 spells CASSSGLPGETQYF. The CDR3 nucleotides read TGTGCCAGCAGTTCTGGTCTCCCGGGAGAGACCCAGTACTTC.

The rearrangement links TRBV6-6 to TRBJ1-1, with D possibly TRBD1 on 5 matching bases. Trimming shortened V by 5 bases and J by 0 bases, and 10 bases separated the two germline ends. CDR1 is MNHNY and CDR2 is SVGAGI in the germline V gene (reference sequence). This CDR3 contains 14 residues. The CDR3 DNA is TGTGCCAGCAGTCCCCCAGGGATGAACACTGAAGCTTTCTTT. This gives the protein CASSPPGMNTEAFF.

The J gene is TRBJ2-5, the V gene TRBV10-3, with 7 positions matching TRBD1. The CDR3 length is 15 residues. CDR1 is ENHRY and CDR2 is SYGVKD in the germline V gene. V lost 3 bases, J lost 4 bases, and 8 bases stayed unmatched. DNA for the CDR3: TGTGCCATCAGTGAAGGGACAGCCCAGGGAGAGACCCAGTACTTC. Its translation: CAISEGTAQGETQYF.

The chain carries TRBV18 and TRBJ2-5; no definite D call. The V end was cut by 2 bases, the J end by 2 bases, with 9 bases between. This CDR3 is built from 14 residues. The germline CDR1 and CDR2 sequences are KGHSH and LQKENI. CDR3 amino acids: CASSPTLVQETQYF. The CDR3 DNA sequence: TGTGCCAGCTCACCAACGCTGGTACAAGAGACCCAGTACTTC.

This rearrangement joins TRBV9 to TRBJ2-5, with D uncertain. Between the trimmed V and J ends, which lost 1 base and 2 bases, there was a span of 15 bases. The CDR3 is 16 amino acids. Germline CDR1 and CDR2: SGDLS and YYNGEE. The CDR3 region is CASSVSPKNLQETQYF. As DNA, the CDR3 is TGTGCCAGCAGCGTATCCCCAAAGAATCTTCAAGAGACCCAGTACTTC.

The sample holds one count of this clone. J is TRBJ2-2 and V is TRBV29-1; tentative D call: TRBD1 (6 bases). The CDR3 consists of 14 residues. The germline V gene has CDR1 SQVTM and CDR2 ANQGSEA. V dropped 1 base and J dropped 4 bases, with 10 bases sitting between them. The CDR3 nucleotides are TGCAGCGTTGAAGCGGGGACACGCACCGGGGAGCTGTTTTTT. Translation gives CSVEAGTRTGELFF.

The chain joins TRBV7-2 to TRBJ2-7; D is undetermined. CDR3 length: 12 amino acids. V lost 6 bases and J 2 bases, leaving 8 bases between the germline ends. Germline V CDR1 and CDR2: SGHTA, FQGNSA. This CDR3 is CASRSSPYEQYF. The CDR3, as DNA: TGTGCCAGCAGATCATCCCCCTACGAGCAGTACTTC.

CDR3 loop: CASSDAGALGYTF. CDR3 bases: TGTGCCAGCAGTGATGCAGGGGCGTTAGGCTACACCTTC. The chain carries TRBV2 and TRBJ1-2; D is possibly TRBD1 (6 bases). Trimming removed 3 bases at V and 8 bases at J, with 13 bases between. Germline lookup yields CDR1 SNHLY and CDR2 FYNNEI. The CDR3 is 13 amino acids.

J is TRBJ1-4 and V is TRBV7-2, with a tentative D call TRBD1 (5 bases). This CDR3 has 16 residues. V shed 1 base and J shed 3 bases, with 12 bases lying between them. CDR1 is SGHTA and CDR2 is FQGNSA in the germline V gene. The CDR3 region is CASSLGSRGANEKLFF. The DNA for the CDR3 is TGTGCCAGCAGCTTAGGTTCCCGGGGGGCTAATGAAAAACTGTTTTTT.

As to this clone: At one of its ends the junction is not consistent with the germline gene, which may arise from a read error. The chain has TRBV20-1 and TRBJ2-5, with 7 nucleotides matching TRBD2. The germline gives CDR1 DFQATT, CDR2 SNEGSKA (reference sequence). The CDR3 length is 11 residues. CDR3 protein: CSARESGLLHF. The CDR3 coding sequence is TGCAGTGCTAGAGAGTCGGGACTACTCCACTTC.

As for this clone: This clone may be a read error of a much larger clone one base away. V is TRBV29-1 and J is TRBJ1-2, with TRBD1 identical over 7 bases. Looked up from germline, CDR1 is SQVTM and CDR2 is ANQGSEA. This CDR3 contains 12 residues. DNA of the CDR3: TGCGGCGTTTGGGACAGAGGGGAGGGCTACACCTTC. Amino acid sequence: CGVWDRGEGYTF.

This sequence joins TRBV27 and TRBJ1-2; D is undetermined. V was pared by 6 bases and J by 6 bases, with 14 bases between. CDR1 is MNHEY and CDR2 is SMNVEV in the germline V gene (reference sequence). The CDR3 runs to 13 residues. The CDR3 DNA reads TGTGCCAGCAGATCCCGGGAGTACGATGGCTACACCTTC. Protein product: CASRSREYDGYTF.

The V and J genes are TRBV27 and TRBJ1-1; TRBD1 matches at 8 bases. Trimming at V came to 7 bases and at J to 5 bases, leaving 9 bases not matched to a gene. This CDR3 region has 14 residues. Germline V gene data show CDR1 as MNHEY and CDR2 as SMNVEV (reference sequence). The CDR3, as DNA: TGTGCCAGCACCCGGACAGGGTCGGGTACTGAAGCTTTCTTT. It codes for CASTRTGSGTEAFF.

The chain recombines TRBV19 with TRBJ2-1; 9 nucleotides line up with TRBD2. The V segment lost 8 bases and the J segment 1 base; nucleotides outside the gene matches: 3. Germline CDR1 and CDR2: LNHDA and SQIVND (reference sequence). The CDR3 has 14 amino acids. The CDR3: CASQREVSYNEQFF. DNA for the CDR3: TGTGCCAGTCAGCGGGAGGTTTCCTACAATGAGCAGTTCTTC. Full variable domain (outside the CDR3, taken from reference TRBV19 and TRBJ2-1): DGGITQSPKYLFRKEGQNVTLSCEQNLNHDAMYWYRQDPGQGLRLIYYSQIVNDFQKGDIAEGYSVSREKKESFPLTVTSAQKNPTAFYLCASQREVSYNEQFFGPGTRLTVL.

In this sample, this clone turned up a few times. The same CDR3 arises from other DNA sequences in this sample as well. CDR3 nucleotides: TGTGCCAGCAGTGGTTTGGAAGCTGGGGCCAACGTCCTGACTTTC. It is translated as CASSGLEAGANVLTF. V and J are TRBV27 and TRBJ2-6, with D unclear. The CDR3 totals 15 residues. V was clipped by 5 bases and J by 2 bases, with 10 bases between them. Germline-derived CDR1 and CDR2 are MNHEY and SMNVEV (reference sequence).